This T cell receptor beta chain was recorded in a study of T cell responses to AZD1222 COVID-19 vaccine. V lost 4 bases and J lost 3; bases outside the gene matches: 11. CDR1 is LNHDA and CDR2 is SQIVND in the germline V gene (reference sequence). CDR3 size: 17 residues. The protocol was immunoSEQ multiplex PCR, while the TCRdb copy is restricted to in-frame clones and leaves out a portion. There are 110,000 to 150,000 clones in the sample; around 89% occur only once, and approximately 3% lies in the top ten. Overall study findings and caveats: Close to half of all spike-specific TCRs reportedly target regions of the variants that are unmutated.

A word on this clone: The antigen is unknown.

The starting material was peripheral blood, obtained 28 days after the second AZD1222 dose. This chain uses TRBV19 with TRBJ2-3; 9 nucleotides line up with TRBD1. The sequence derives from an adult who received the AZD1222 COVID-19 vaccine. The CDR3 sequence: CASSRGTGSFSTDTQYF. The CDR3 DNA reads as TGTGCCAGTAGTAGAGGGACAGGGTCCTTCTCAACAGATACGCAGTATTTT.